The present TCR beta chain was sequenced within a study of T cell responses to AZD1222 COVID-19 vaccine. Germline V CDR1 and CDR2: MRHNA, SNTAGT. The V and J ends lost 0 bases and 1 base respectively, with 16 bases between them. The CDR3 sequence is 18 residues long. General observations from the study: Repertoires were obtained solely post-peak T cell response. Epitopes outside B.1.351 and B.1.1.7 mutated regions reportedly drew nearly half of spike TCRs. The donor cohort was predominantly white British with a female majority, and clonal diversity may have been underestimated. Across spike, vaccine-associated CD4 TCRs were found, dominant at 160-218 and 743-854.

TCRdb's table, derived via immunoSEQ multiplex PCR, lists solely in-frame clones and lacks some. The profile shows some 80,000 clones, around 90% of them singletons. Note on this clone: Its antigen remains unknown.

The rearrangement joins TRBV6-4 to TRBJ1-5, with D uncertain. This clonotype was sampled from an adult in good health. The material sequenced was peripheral blood, taken on day 0 of MenACWY control vaccination. CDR3 nucleotides: TGTGCCAGCAGTGACTCGGGTGGCGGGGTCGGGAGCAATCAGCCCCAGCATTTT. It translates to CASSDSGGGVGSNQPQHF.